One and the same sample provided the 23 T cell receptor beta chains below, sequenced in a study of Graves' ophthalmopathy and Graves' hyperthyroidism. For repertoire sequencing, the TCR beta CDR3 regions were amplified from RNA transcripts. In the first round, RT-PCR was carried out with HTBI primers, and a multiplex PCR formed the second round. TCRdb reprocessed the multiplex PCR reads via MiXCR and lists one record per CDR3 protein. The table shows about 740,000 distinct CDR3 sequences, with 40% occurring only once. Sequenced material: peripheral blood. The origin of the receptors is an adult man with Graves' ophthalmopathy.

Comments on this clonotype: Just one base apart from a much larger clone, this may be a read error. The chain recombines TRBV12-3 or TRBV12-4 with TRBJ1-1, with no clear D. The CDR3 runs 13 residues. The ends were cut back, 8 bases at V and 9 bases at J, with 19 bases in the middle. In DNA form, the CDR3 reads TGTGCCAGCCGCCACAGACGGGAGCTGAAAGCTTTCTTT. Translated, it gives CASRHRRELKAFF.

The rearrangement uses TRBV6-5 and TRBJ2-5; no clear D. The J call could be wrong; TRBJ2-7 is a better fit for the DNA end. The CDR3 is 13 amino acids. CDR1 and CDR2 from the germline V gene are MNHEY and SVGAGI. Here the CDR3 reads CASSYLIDYEQYF. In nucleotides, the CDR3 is TGTGCCAGCAGTTACCTCATCGACTACGAGCAGTACTTC.

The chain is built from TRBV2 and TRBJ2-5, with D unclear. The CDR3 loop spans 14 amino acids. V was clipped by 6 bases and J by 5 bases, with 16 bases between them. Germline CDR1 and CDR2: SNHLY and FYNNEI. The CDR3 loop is CASSQADESETQYF. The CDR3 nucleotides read TGTGCCAGCAGCCAAGCAGACGAAAGCGAGACCCAGTACTTC.

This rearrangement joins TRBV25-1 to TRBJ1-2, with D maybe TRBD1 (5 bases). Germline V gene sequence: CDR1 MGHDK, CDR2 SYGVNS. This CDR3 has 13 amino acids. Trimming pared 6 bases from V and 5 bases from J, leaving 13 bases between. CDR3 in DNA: TGTGCCAGCAGGTCTAGCGGGGGGTATGGCTACACCTTC. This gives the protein CASRSSGGYGYTF.

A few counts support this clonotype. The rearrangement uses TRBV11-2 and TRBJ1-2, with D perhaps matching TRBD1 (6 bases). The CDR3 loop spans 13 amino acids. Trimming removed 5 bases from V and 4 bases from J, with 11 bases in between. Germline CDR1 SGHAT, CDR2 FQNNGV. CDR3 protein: CASSVQGVYGYTF. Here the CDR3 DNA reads TGTGCCAGCAGCGTACAGGGTGTCTATGGCTACACCTTC.

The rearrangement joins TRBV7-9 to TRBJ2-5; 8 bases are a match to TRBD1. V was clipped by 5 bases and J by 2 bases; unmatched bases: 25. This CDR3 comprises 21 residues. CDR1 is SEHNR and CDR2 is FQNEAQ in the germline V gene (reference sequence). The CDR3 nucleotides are TGTGCCAGCAGCCCAGATCCGGGACAGGAAGACCCGAGATTAGATCAAGAGACCCAGTACTTC. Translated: CASSPDPGQEDPRLDQETQYF.

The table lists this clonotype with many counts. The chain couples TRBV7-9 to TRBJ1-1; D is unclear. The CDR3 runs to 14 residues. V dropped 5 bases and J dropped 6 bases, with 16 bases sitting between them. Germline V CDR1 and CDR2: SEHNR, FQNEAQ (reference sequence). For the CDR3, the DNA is TGTGCCAGCAGCCCAGGCCTCGGGAGCGCTGAAGCTTTCTTT. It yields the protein CASSPGLGSAEAFF. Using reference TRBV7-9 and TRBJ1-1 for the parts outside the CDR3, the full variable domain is DTGVSQNPRHKITKRGQNVTFRCDPISEHNRLYWYRQTLGQGPEFLTYFQNEAQLEKSRLLSDRFSAERPKGSFSTLEIQRTEQGDSAMYLCASSPGLGSAEAFFGQGTRLTVV.

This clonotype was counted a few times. CDR3 nucleotides: TGCGCCAGCAGCCAAGTGCAGGGATTGAACACTGAAGCTTTCTTT. Its translation: CASSQVQGLNTEAFF. The genes are TRBV4-1 and TRBJ1-1; TRBD1 might be the D (5 bases). CDR1 MGHRA and CDR2 YSYEKL come from the germline V gene. Trimming stripped 1 base from V and 0 bases from J, with 9 bases between. The CDR3 spans 15 residues.

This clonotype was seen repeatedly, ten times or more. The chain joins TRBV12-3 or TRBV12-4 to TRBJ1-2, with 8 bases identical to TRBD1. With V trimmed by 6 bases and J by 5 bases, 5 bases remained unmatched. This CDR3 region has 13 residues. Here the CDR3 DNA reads TGTGCCAGCAGAACACAGGGGGGATATGGCTACACCTTC. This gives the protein CASRTQGGYGYTF.

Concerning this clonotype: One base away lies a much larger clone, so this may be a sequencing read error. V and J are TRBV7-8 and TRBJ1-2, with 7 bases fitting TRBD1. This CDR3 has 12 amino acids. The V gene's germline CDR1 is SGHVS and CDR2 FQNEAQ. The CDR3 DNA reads TGTGCCGGCAGTTGGAACAGGGGAGGCTACACCTTC. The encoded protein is CAGSWNRGGYTF. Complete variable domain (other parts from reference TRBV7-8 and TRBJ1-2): GAGVSQSPRYKVAKRGQDVALRCDPISGHVSLFWYQQALGQGPEFLTYFQNEAQLDKSGLPSDRFFAERPEGSVSTLKIQRTQQEDSAVYLCAGSWNRGGYTFGSGTRLTVV.

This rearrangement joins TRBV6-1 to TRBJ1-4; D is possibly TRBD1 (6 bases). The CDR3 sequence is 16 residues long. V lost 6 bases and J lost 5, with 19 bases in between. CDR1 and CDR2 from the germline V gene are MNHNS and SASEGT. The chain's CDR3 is CASSQGIRQGNEKLFF. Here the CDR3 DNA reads TGTGCCAGCAGCCAGGGGATCAGGCAGGGGAATGAAAAACTGTTTTTT.

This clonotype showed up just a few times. The CDR3, as DNA: TGCAGTGCTAGAGATCACTTTCAGGGAATATCCTACGAGCAGTACTTC. Translating gives CSARDHFQGISYEQYF. The J gene is TRBJ2-7, the V gene TRBV20-1; TRBD1 is a possible D gene (5 bases). Germline CDR1 and CDR2: DFQATT and SNEGSKA (reference sequence). This CDR3 has 16 residues. V was pared by 0 bases and J by 1 base, with 16 bases between.

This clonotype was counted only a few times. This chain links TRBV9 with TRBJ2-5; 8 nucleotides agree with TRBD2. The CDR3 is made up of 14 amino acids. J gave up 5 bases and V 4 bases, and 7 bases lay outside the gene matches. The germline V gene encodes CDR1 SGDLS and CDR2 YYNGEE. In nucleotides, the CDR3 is TGTGCCAGCAGCCGGGGGGGCCTACGGGAGACCCAGTACTTC. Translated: CASSRGGLRETQYF.

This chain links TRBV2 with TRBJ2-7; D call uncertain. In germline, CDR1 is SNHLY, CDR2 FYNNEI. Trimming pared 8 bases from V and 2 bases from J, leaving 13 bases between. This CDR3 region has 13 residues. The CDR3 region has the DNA TGTGCCAGCTCACTGGACGAGGCCTACGAGCAGTACTTC. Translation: CASSLDEAYEQYF.

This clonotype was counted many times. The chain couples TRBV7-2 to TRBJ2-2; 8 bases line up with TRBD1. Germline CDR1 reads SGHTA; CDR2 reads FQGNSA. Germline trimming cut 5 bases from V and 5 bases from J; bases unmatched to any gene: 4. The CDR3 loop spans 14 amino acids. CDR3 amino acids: CASSTGQGTGELFF. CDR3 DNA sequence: TGTGCCAGCAGCACCGGACAGGGAACCGGGGAGCTGTTTTTT.

The CDR3 coding sequence is TGTGCCAGCACCCGGACAGGGCTTGGCTCACCCCTCCACTTT. This codes for CASTRTGLGSPLHF. V usage is TRBV7-9 and J usage is TRBJ1-6; 8 positions agree with TRBD1. Trimming cost V 7 bases and J 10 bases; bases outside gene matches: 9. This CDR3 has 14 residues. The germline V gene encodes CDR1 SEHNR and CDR2 FQNEAQ (reference sequence).

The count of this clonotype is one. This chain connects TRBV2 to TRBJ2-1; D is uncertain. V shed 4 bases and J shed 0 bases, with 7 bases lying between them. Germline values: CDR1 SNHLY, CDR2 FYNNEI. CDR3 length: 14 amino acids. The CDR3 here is CASSAESSYNEQFF. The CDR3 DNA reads TGTGCCAGCAGTGCTGAAAGCTCCTACAATGAGCAGTTCTTC.

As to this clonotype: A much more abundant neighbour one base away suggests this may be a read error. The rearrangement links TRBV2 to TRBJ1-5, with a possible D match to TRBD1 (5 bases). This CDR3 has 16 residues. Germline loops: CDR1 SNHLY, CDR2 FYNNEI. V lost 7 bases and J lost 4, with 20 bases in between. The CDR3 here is CASTSAGGTRNQPQHF. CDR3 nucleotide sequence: TGTGCCAGCACCTCGGCGGGGGGGACGAGAAATCAGCCCCAGCATTTT.

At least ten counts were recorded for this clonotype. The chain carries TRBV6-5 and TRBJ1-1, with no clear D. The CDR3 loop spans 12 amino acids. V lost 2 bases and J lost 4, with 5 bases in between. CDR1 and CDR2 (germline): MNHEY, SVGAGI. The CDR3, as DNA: TGTGCCAGCAGTTACGAGGGCACTGAAGCTTTCTTT. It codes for CASSYEGTEAFF.

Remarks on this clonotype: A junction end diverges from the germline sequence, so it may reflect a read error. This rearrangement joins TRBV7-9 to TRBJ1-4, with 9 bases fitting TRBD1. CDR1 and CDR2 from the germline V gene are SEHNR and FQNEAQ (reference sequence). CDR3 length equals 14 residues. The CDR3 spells CASSRTGANEKLFF. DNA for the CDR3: TGCGCCAGCAGCCGGACAGGGGCTAATGAAAAACTGTTTTTT.

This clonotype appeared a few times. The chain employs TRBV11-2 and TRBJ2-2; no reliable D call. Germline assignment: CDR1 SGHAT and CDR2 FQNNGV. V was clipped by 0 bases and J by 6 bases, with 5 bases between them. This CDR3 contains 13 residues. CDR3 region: CASSLDPAGELFF. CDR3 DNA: TGTGCCAGCAGCTTAGATCCCGCCGGGGAGCTGTTTTTT. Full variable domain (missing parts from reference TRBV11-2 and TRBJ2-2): EAGVAQSPRYKIIEKRQSVAFWCNPISGHATLYWYQQILGQGPKLLIQFQNNGVVDDSQLPKDRFSAERLKGVDSTLKIQPAKLEDSAVYLCASSLDPAGELFFGEGSRLTVL.

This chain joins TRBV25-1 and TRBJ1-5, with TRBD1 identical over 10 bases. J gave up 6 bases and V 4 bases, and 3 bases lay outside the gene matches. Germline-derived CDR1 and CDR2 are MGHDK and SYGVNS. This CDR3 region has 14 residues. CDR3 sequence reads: CASSGQGAAQPQHF. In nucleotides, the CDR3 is TGTGCCAGCAGTGGACAGGGGGCGGCTCAGCCCCAGCATTTT.

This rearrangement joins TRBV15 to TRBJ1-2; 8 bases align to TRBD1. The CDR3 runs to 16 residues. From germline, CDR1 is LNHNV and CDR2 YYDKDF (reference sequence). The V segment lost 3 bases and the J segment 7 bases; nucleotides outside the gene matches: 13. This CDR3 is CATSSEVGDRSFGYTF. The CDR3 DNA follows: TGTGCCACCAGCAGTGAAGTAGGGGACAGGAGTTTTGGCTACACCTTC.